The 7 T cell receptor beta chains presented below share a single source sample, sequenced in a study of early T cells in non-severe SARS-CoV-2 infection. TCRdb passed the 5' RACE reads through MiXCR, listing each CDR3 protein once. Among some 64,000 distinct CDR3 sequences listed, 10% to 11% were seen once. The source material was whole blood. The receptors shown here come from an adult who was a healthcare worker with PCR-confirmed SARS-CoV-2 infection or an uninfected control (not recorded which).

The CDR3 protein is CSAWERTARYEQYF. CDR3 DNA sequence: TGCAGTGCTTGGGAGAGGACAGCTCGCTACGAGCAGTACTTC. V gene TRBV20-1 combines with J gene TRBJ2-7, with D possibly matching TRBD1 (6 bases). The V gene lost 5 bases and the J gene lost 3 bases, with 17 bases spanning the gap. This CDR3 is built from 14 residues. Germline V lookup: CDR1 DFQATT, CDR2 SNEGSKA (reference sequence).

In this sample, this clonotype turned up many times. V is TRBV30 and J is TRBJ2-7, with D perhaps TRBD2 (5 bases). This CDR3 spans 13 amino acids. Germline CDR1 GTSNPN, CDR2 SVGIG (reference sequence). Trimming stripped 3 bases from V and 5 bases from J, with 14 bases between. CDR3 protein: CAWSGELVNEQYF. DNA of the CDR3: TGTGCCTGGAGCGGGGAACTGGTTAACGAGCAGTACTTC.

This clonotype was picked up a small number of times. The chain is built from TRBV10-3 and TRBJ2-6, with D uncertain. Germline V gene sequence: CDR1 ENHRY, CDR2 SYGVKD. The V end was cut by 3 bases, the J end by 0 bases, with 6 bases between. The CDR3 contains 15 residues. In DNA form, the CDR3 reads TGTGCCATCAGTGAACAAAACTCTGGGGCCAACGTCCTGACTTTC. Translation gives CAISEQNSGANVLTF.

CDR3 DNA sequence: TGTGCCAGTACACCGGGACAGAATAATTCACCCCTCCACTTT. It translates to CASTPGQNNSPLHF. The chain links TRBV12-3 or TRBV12-4 to TRBJ1-6; 7 bases are a match to TRBD1. There are 14 residues in the CDR3. V shed 9 bases, J shed 5 bases, and the junction held 7 bases outside the gene matches.

This clonotype showed up many times. The V gene is TRBV30, the J gene TRBJ2-1; 11 bases align to TRBD2. The CDR3 has 16 amino acids. With 3 bases clipped from V and 1 base from J, the junction kept 5 bases outside the gene matches. Germline V gene lookup returns CDR1 GTSNPN and CDR2 SVGIG (reference sequence). For the CDR3, the DNA is TGTGCCTGGAGGGGACTAGCGGCGACTTCCTACAATGAGCAGTTCTTC. Its protein is CAWRGLAATSYNEQFF.

This clonotype was counted many times. This sequence joins TRBV7-2 and TRBJ2-3, with D possibly being TRBD1 or TRBD2 (5 bases each). Germline V gives CDR1 SGHTA, CDR2 FQGNSA. The CDR3 runs to 16 residues. V dropped 5 bases and J dropped 2 bases, with 17 bases sitting between them. The CDR3 loop reads CASSNPGRGTTDTQYF. For the CDR3, the DNA is TGTGCCAGCAGCAACCCGGGACGGGGAACCACAGATACGCAGTATTTT.

V and J are TRBV29-1 and TRBJ2-3; D not resolved. The ends were cut back, 4 bases at V and 7 bases at J, with 6 bases in the middle. The CDR3 spans 10 residues. Germline V CDR1 and CDR2: SQVTM, ANQGSEA. CDR3 protein: CSVAENTQYF. CDR3 bases: TGCAGCGTTGCCGAAAATACGCAGTATTTT.